Listed here is a single TCR beta chain. Its cognate antigen is unknown. The data originate from a study of beta chain features in type 1 diabetes. Study conclusions and caveats: More deletions and fewer insertions at VDJ junctions were found in patients with type 1 diabetes.

Every donor provided one heparinised blood draw, which averaged roughly 120 mL. The study reverse transcribed the entire isolated RNA, so it sequenced expressed TCRB transcripts. The data were produced by immunoSEQ multiplex PCR, yet TCRdb's version contains in-frame clones alone and is incomplete. The sample includes some 330,000 clones, more than 9.5% of them seen just once. The germline V gene encodes CDR1 MDHEN and CDR2 SYDVKM. V dropped 2 bases and J dropped 4 bases, with 5 bases sitting between them. The CDR3 extends over 13 amino acids. The chain uses TRBV28 and TRBJ2-2; D is ambiguous. The sample was naive CD4+ T cells from blood. The clonotype comes from a woman in her thirties in good health. This CDR3 is CASSLTSTGELFF. For the CDR3, the DNA is TGTGCCAGCAGTTTAACGAGCACCGGGGAGCTGTTTTTT.